The present TCR beta chain was sequenced within a study of human T cells and chemical hapten exposure. Each CDR3 protein is one row after TCRdb ran MiXCR on the RACE reads. The repertoire holds about 42,000 distinct CDR3 sequences, 8.5% to 10% seen once, with over 14% in the top ten. Time point noted: patch test 2, 6 weeks after DPC sensitization. Sample treatment: therapeutic diphenylcyclopropenone sensitization with weekly scalp DPC. The CDR3 consists of 15 residues. Germline loops: CDR1 LNHDA, CDR2 SQIVND (reference sequence). V was clipped by 7 bases and J by 2 bases, with 16 bases between them. Details on this clonotype: A much larger clone is a single base away; this may be a read error.

Specimen: whole blood, collected in connection with sensitization to the hapten diphenylcyclopropenone (DPC). This TCR came from a woman aged 40 to 50 with alopecia areata. Some clones in this sample may be carry-over from other donors' samples. The chain links TRBV19 to TRBJ2-3; no reliable D call. The CDR3 DNA is TGTGCCAGTAAGGGTGGCATCTCTATCACAGATACGCAGTATTTT. Residues: CASKGGISITDTQYF.